These T cell receptor beta chains were read from a single sample in a study of T-cell reconstitution after alpha-beta-depleted transplantation in children. In TCRdb, the PCR reads were re-called with MiXCR into one record per CDR3 protein. In the table there are approximately 400,000 distinct CDR3 sequences, roughly 16% of which are singletons. Sequences were derived from PBMCs, mostly from graft donor cells, sampled 360 days after TCRalphabeta/CD19-depleted stem cell transplant. The receptors were sampled from a boy under two years old who had a stem cell transplant for Wiskott-Aldrich syndrome, so the T cells may come from the graft donor. CDR3s leave out the opening cysteine and the closing phenylalanine or tryptophan. D genes are given only for firm matches.

j_gene: TRBJ2-1; v_gene: TRBV20-1; len: 10; d_gene: -; CDR3aa: SASQGGNEQF
j_gene: TRBJ2-5; v_gene: TRBV7-9; len: 15; d_gene: TRBD2; CDR3aa: ASSLAPGLAGGETQY
j_gene: TRBJ2-5; v_gene: TRBV4-3; len: 12; d_gene: -; CDR3aa: ASSQDLQQETQY
j_gene: TRBJ2-7; v_gene: TRBV5-5; len: 13; d_gene: TRBD1; CDR3aa: ASSLVGQAAYEQY
j_gene: TRBJ1-1; v_gene: TRBV30; len: 11; d_gene: -; CDR3aa: AWSGELNTEAF
j_gene: TRBJ2-3; v_gene: TRBV7-9; len: 14; d_gene: -; CDR3aa: ASSLAGRGPRDTQY
j_gene: TRBJ1-1; v_gene: TRBV20-1; len: 14; d_gene: TRBD1; CDR3aa: SARRRGQWMNTEAF
j_gene: TRBJ2-7; v_gene: TRBV28; len: 13; d_gene: -; CDR3aa: ASSLRTGFHYEQY
j_gene: TRBJ1-6; v_gene: TRBV9; len: 10; d_gene: -; CDR3aa: ASSLHGSPLH
j_gene: TRBJ2-4; v_gene: TRBV5-1; len: 18; d_gene: TRBD2; CDR3aa: ASSLVGLAGKGGAKNIQY
j_gene: TRBJ2-2; v_gene: TRBV20-1; len: 14; d_gene: -; CDR3aa: SARDRQAPNTGELF
j_gene: TRBJ2-2; v_gene: TRBV6-1; len: 12; d_gene: TRBD2; CDR3aa: ASSGTRRGGELF